Given below is one TCR beta chain in context. The sample originates from a study of blood T cell repertoires in COVID-19. Across the study: Samples of COVID-19 (acute and convalescent) were obtained from the United States, Italy and Spain.

V was pared by 4 bases and J by 5 bases, with 4 bases of the junction left unmatched. Germline V gene lookup returns CDR1 LGHDT and CDR2 YNNKEL (reference sequence). This CDR3 has 14 amino acids. The assay was immunoSEQ multiplex PCR, and TCRdb's table has in-frame clones only and misses some. This table holds under 300,000 clones, just under 85% found once. Sequenced: PBMCs or T cells enriched from blood (not recorded which). The source is a middle-aged man who had recovered from COVID-19. V and J are TRBV3-1 (or the pseudogene TRBV3-2) and TRBJ2-5; 10 bases are a match to TRBD2. The CDR3 is CASSPSGSWETQYF. The CDR3 nucleotides read TGTGCCAGCAGCCCTAGCGGGAGTTGGGAGACCCAGTACTTC.